This T cell receptor (beta chain) stems from a study of blood T cell repertoires in COVID-19. TCRdb keeps only in-frame clones here, not all; method: immunoSEQ multiplex PCR. The top ten hold more than 6.5% of the sample, which has a few hundred thousand clones, about 87% seen once. The CDR3 has 15 residues. The V end lost 3 bases, the J end lost 2 bases, and 11 bases lay between the germline ends. CDR1 and CDR2 (germline): KGHSH, LQKENI. The sample was peripheral blood. This sequence originates from a woman aged 25 to 39 who had recovered from COVID-19. V and J are TRBV18 and TRBJ1-3, with D uncertain. In DNA, the CDR3 is TGTGCCAGCTCACCGACCACTGGAGCTGGAAACACCATATATTTT. Protein: CASSPTTGAGNTIYF.